Listed below are T cell receptor beta chains from one sample, sequenced in a study of Graves' ophthalmopathy and Graves' hyperthyroidism. TCRdb independently ran MiXCR on the multiplex PCR reads; one entry per CDR3 protein. The data show around 1,000,000 distinct CDR3 sequences, approximately 35% seen once. Sequenced: peripheral blood or thyroid tissue (not recorded which). These receptor sequences come from an adult man with Graves' hyperthyroidism. CDR3s include the opening cysteine and the closing phenylalanine or tryptophan. The D gene is left open where the match is weak. Clone size, where shown, is once, few, many, or a class for clones that have expanded.

-	-	TRBV12-3/TRBV12-4	TRBJ2-7	TGTGCCAGCAGTTTAGGAAGTAGGGGAGGATCCTACGAGCAGTACTTC	CASSLGSRGGSYEQYF
-	-	TRBV29-1	TRBJ1-2	TGCAGCGTTGAAGATCAGGGCACCTCCTACGGCTACACCTTC	CSVEDQGTSYGYTF
few	-	TRBV12-3/TRBV12-4	TRBJ1-6	TGTGCCAGCGCCCCGGGGTTGGCGTCACCCCTCCACTTT	CASAPGLASPLHF
few	-	TRBV9	TRBJ2-7	TGTGCCAGCAGAAGACTAGACAACTCCTACGAGCAGTACTTC	CASRRLDNSYEQYF
once	-	TRBV7-7	TRBJ2-5	TGTGCCAGCAGCTTACACACCGGGACTCAAGAGACCCAGTACTTC	CASSLHTGTQETQYF
-	-	TRBV11-1	TRBJ2-5	TGTGCCAGCAGCTTAAGTCCGGGACTCGAGGAAGAGACCCAGTACTTC	CASSLSPGLEEETQYF
many	-	TRBV15	TRBJ1-5	TGTGCCACCAGCAGAGATGCGGGAAACAATCAGCCCCAGCATTTT	CATSRDAGNNQPQHF
many	-	TRBV29-1	TRBJ1-3	TGCAGCGTTGACGGTTGGCGGTCTGGAAACACCATATATTTT	CSVDGWRSGNTIYF
-	-	TRBV6-1	TRBJ1-5	TGTGCCAGCAGTGAACAGTCAGGGGAGGATCAGCCCCAGCATTTT	CASSEQSGEDQPQHF
many	TRBD2	TRBV12-3/TRBV12-4	TRBJ2-2	TGTGCCAGCAGTTTGGCGGGAGGGTTAACCGGGGAGCTGTTTTTT	CASSLAGGLTGELFF
many	-	TRBV19	TRBJ1-6	TGTGCCAGTCAAAGAACGGACTATAATTCACCCCTCCACTTT	CASQRTDYNSPLHF
-	-	TRBV7-6	TRBJ2-7	TGTGCCAGCAGCTTAGGGAGGTCCGGGGCCGGCTACGAGCAGTACTTC	CASSLGRSGAGYEQYF
once	-	TRBV11-2	TRBJ2-3	TGTGCCAGCACCTTAGGCCCGAAAGGGAGGACCCGCGATCAGCCCCAGTATTTT	CASTLGPKGRTRDQPQYF
many	-	TRBV5-1	TRBJ2-2	TGCGCCAGCAGCTTCCAGAGCTCCACCGGGGAGCTGTTTTTT	CASSFQSSTGELFF
few	-	TRBV6-5	TRBJ1-2	TGTGCCAGCAGAACGGGACATCCAAGGAATGGCTACACCTTC	CASRTGHPRNGYTF
many	-	TRBV7-2	TRBJ1-2	TGTGCCAGCAGCTTACAACAGGGAGGCTATGGCTACACCTTC	CASSLQQGGYGYTF
few	-	TRBV6-2/TRBV6-3	TRBJ2-7	TGTGCCAGCAGTTATATCTCGACTCCGAACTACGAGCAGTACTTC	CASSYISTPNYEQYF
-	-	TRBV29-1	TRBJ1-2	TGCAGCGTTGAAGTTGAGAGGGACTATGGCTACACCTTC	CSVEVERDYGYTF
few	-	TRBV9	TRBJ2-7	TGTGCCAGCAGTCAGACAGGTGAATACTACGAGCAGTACTTC	CASSQTGEYYEQYF
many	TRBD2	TRBV20-1	TRBJ2-2	TGCAGTGCTAGGGGAGCGGGGGGGCTAACCGGGGAGCTGTTTTTT	CSARGAGGLTGELFF
few	-	TRBV7-2	TRBJ1-1	TGTGCCAGCAGGAGAACCAGGGATAACACTGAAGCTTTCTTT	CASRRTRDNTEAFF
-	TRBD1	TRBV5-5	TRBJ1-4	TGTGCCAGCAGCGTACCGGGACAGGGTGGAGAAAAACTGTTTTTT	CASSVPGQGGEKLFF
few	-	TRBV6-5	TRBJ2-2	TGTGCCAGCAGTTACACCGGACTTCCGAACACCGGGGAGCTGTTTTTT	CASSYTGLPNTGELFF
-	-	TRBV29-1	TRBJ2-3	TGCAGCGTTGTTCCCCCAGCTCCTAGCACAGATACGCAGTATTTT	CSVVPPAPSTDTQYF
-	TRBD1	TRBV10-3	TRBJ1-1	TGTGCCATCAGATTCGACAGGGGCGGAGGCACTGAAGCTTTTTTT	CAIRFDRGGGTEAFF
many	-	TRBV14	TRBJ1-1	TGTGCCAGCAGCCAAGATTTCTACAGTGAAGCTTTCTTT	CASSQDFYSEAFF
-	-	TRBV24-1	TRBJ2-2	TGTACCACGCCTGCCCGGAAGCCCGGGGAGCTGTTTTTT	CTTPARKPGELFF
many	-	TRBV10-1	TRBJ2-2	TGCGCCAGCAGTGAGAGGTACACCGGGGAGCTGTTTTTT	CASSERYTGELFF
-	TRBD1	TRBV10-3	TRBJ1-2	TGTGCAACCCGGGACAGGGGGTCTGGCTACACCTTC	CATRDRGSGYTF
many	-	TRBV20-1	TRBJ1-5	TGCAGTGCTAGAGATCAGGTCGGAGAAGGCTATAGCAATCAGCCCCAGCATTTT	CSARDQVGEGYSNQPQHF
few	-	TRBV27	TRBJ1-6	TGTGCCAGCAGAAGGAATTGGGATTCACCCCTCCACTTT	CASRRNWDSPLHF
many	-	TRBV2	TRBJ2-2	TGTGCCAGCGGACCGACACTAGGGATCACGGGGGAGCTGTTTTTT	CASGPTLGITGELFF
many	-	TRBV20-1	TRBJ2-7	TGCAGTGCTAGCAGGAGCTCCTACGAGCAGTACTTC	CSASRSSYEQYF
-	-	TRBV5-1	TRBJ2-2	TGCGCCAGCAGCCCGGCGGAGGGTAACACCGGGGAGCTGTTTTTT	CASSPAEGNTGELFF
many	-	TRBV11-1	TRBJ2-7	TGTGCCAGCAATTTTTACGAGCAGTACTTC	CASNFYEQYF
once	TRBD1	TRBV10-3	TRBJ1-1	TGTGCCATCAGTGCCCAGGGGGACACTGAAGCTTTCTTT	CAISAQGDTEAFF
-	-	TRBV10-3	TRBJ1-5	TGTGCCACCAGCCAGGGACGGGGGCAGCCCCAGCATTTT	CATSQGRGQPQHF
many	-	TRBV10-2	TRBJ2-2	TGCGCCAGCAGCCCCGTTAGTGGGGCCGGGGAGCTGTTTTTT	CASSPVSGAGELFF
-	TRBD2	TRBV6-6	TRBJ2-5	TGTGCCAGCAGTTGGGCTAGCGGGAGCCAAGAGACCCAGTACTTC	CASSWASGSQETQYF
few	-	TRBV10-3	TRBJ1-1	TGTGCCAGCAGTTACTCTGAGGTGGGGACTGAAGCTTTCTTT	CASSYSEVGTEAFF
many	-	TRBV29-1	TRBJ2-5	TGCAGCGTTGAAGCTAGGGTAGAAGAGACCCAGTACTTC	CSVEARVEETQYF
-	TRBD2	TRBV7-2	TRBJ2-7	TGTGCCAGCAGCTTATTTGGTTCAGGGCGGACTAGCGGGACGCTCTCCTACGAGCAGTACTTC	CASSLFGSGRTSGTLSYEQYF
few	-	TRBV7-2	TRBJ1-2	TGCGCCAGCAGCCAAGATGCCCCGGGAGACACGGTCTACTATGGCTACACCTTC	CASSQDAPGDTVYYGYTF
-	-	TRBV7-9	TRBJ2-2	TGTGCCAGCAGCTTAATGACGAACGGAGGGTTGGCCGGGGAGCTGTTTTTT	CASSLMTNGGLAGELFF
-	TRBD1	TRBV5-5	TRBJ1-5	TGTGCCAGCAAAAGGGGGCAGGCGGGCCAGCCCCAGCATTTT	CASKRGQAGQPQHF
-	TRBD1	TRBV7-9	TRBJ2-7	TGTGCCAGCAGCCAAAAACAGGGGCAATCCTACGAGCAGTACTTC	CASSQKQGQSYEQYF
few	-	TRBV18	TRBJ1-4	TGTGCCAGCTCACCAGCAGCGAAGGGTGAAAAACTGTTTTTT	CASSPAAKGEKLFF
many	TRBD2	TRBV7-6	TRBJ2-5	TGTGCCAGCAGCCCACGGCGACTAGCGGGTGAGACCCAGTACTTC	CASSPRRLAGETQYF
many	TRBD1	TRBV3-1	TRBJ1-5	TGTGCCAGCAGCACCACAGGACAGGGTGGTCAGCCCCAGCATTTT	CASSTTGQGGQPQHF
many	-	TRBV6-5	TRBJ1-2	TGTGCCAGCAGTTCAACAGGGTACTATGGCTACACCTTC	CASSSTGYYGYTF
many	TRBD1	TRBV5-6	TRBJ2-7	TGTGCCAGCGCTCGGACAGGGGACTACGAGCAGTACTTC	CASARTGDYEQYF
few	-	TRBV12-3/TRBV12-4	TRBJ2-7	TGTGCCAGCAGACCAGAAATGGGAGAGCAGTACTTC	CASRPEMGEQYF
-	TRBD1	TRBV29-1	TRBJ2-3	TGCAGCGTCAGCAGGACAGGGGGCACAGATACGCAGTATTTT	CSVSRTGGTDTQYF
-	-	TRBV10-3	TRBJ1-1	TGTGCCATCTCAGAGGGGAGCACTGAAGCTTTCTTT	CAISEGSTEAFF
once	TRBD1	TRBV19	TRBJ1-2	TGTGCCAGTAGTGGACAGGTTCAATGGGGCTACACCTTC	CASSGQVQWGYTF
many	-	TRBV19	TRBJ2-7	TGTGCCAGTGTCGCTCAGTCTAACCCATACGAGCAGTACTTC	CASVAQSNPYEQYF
many	-	TRBV19	TRBJ1-4	TGTGCCAGTAGTGTGACAGGACTTAATGAAAAACTGTTTTTT	CASSVTGLNEKLFF